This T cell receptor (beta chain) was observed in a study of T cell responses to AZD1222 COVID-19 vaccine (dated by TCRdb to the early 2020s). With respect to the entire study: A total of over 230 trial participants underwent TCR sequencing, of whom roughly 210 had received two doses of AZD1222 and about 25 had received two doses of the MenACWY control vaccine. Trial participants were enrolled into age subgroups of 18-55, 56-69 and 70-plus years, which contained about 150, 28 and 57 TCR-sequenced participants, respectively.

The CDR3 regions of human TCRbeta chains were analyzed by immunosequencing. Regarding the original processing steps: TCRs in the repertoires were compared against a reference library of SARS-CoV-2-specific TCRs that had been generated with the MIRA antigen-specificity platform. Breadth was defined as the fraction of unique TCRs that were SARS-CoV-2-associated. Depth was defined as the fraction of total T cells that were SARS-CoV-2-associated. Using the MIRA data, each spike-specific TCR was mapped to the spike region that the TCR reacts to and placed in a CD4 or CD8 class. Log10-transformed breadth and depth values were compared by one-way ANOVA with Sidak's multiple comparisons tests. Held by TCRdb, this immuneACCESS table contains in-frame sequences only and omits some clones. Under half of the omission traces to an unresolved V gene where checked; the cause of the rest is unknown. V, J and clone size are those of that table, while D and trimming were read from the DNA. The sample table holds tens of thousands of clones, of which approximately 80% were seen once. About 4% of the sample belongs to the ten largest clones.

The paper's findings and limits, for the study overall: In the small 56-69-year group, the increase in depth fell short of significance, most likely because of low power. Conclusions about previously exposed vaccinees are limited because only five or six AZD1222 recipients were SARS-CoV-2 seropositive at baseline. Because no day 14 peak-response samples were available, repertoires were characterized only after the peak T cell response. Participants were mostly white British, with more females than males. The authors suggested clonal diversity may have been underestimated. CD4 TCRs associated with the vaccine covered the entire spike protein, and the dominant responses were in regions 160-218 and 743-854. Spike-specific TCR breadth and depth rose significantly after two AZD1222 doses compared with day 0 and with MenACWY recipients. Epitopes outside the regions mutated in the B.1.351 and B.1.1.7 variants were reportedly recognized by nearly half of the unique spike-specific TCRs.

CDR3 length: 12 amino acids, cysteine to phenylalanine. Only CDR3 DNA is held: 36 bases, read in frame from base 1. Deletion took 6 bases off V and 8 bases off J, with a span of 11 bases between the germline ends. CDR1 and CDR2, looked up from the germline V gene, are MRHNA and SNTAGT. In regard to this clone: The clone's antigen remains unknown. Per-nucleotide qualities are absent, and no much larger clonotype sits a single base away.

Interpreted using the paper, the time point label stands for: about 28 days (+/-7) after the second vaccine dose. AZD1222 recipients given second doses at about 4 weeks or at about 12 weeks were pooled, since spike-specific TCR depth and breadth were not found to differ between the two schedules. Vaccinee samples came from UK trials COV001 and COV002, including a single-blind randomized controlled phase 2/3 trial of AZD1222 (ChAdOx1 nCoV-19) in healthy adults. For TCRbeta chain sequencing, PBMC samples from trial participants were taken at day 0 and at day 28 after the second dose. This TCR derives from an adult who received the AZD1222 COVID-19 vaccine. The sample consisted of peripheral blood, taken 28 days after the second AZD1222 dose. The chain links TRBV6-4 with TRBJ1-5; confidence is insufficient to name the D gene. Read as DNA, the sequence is TGTGCCAGCAGCGATACTACGGAGCCCCAGCATTTT. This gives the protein CASSDTTEPQHF.